These 21 T cell receptor beta chains were all obtained from the same sample, sequenced in a study of cytomegalovirus exposure and HLA in healthy donors. PCR primers comprised 60 Vbeta and 13 Jbeta primers. Data came from immunoSEQ multiplex PCR; TCRdb stores just in-frame clones and leaves some out. The repertoire holds approximately 88,000 clones, with about 80% as singletons. The material sequenced was PBMCs. The origin of the receptors is a male donor in good health and CMV-seronegative.

The chain employs TRBV15 and TRBJ1-2; D may be TRBD1 (6 bases). V was cut by 5 bases and J by 7 bases, with 20 bases left in between. The CDR3 covers 15 residues. Looked up from germline, CDR1 is LNHNV and CDR2 is YYDKDF (reference sequence). The CDR3 here is CATSGRLDRFGGYTF. In DNA form, the CDR3 reads TGTGCCACCAGCGGACGGTTAGACAGGTTTGGTGGCTACACCTTC.

This sequence joins TRBV4-3 and TRBJ1-6; a possible D gene is TRBD1 (6 bases). In germline, CDR1 is LGHNA, CDR2 YSLEER. The CDR3 consists of 15 residues. Trimming cost V 5 bases and J 7 bases, with 15 bases left between them. CDR3 in DNA: TGCGCCAGCAGCTGGAACCCAGGGGACAATTCACCCCTCCACTTT. As protein: CASSWNPGDNSPLHF.

The V gene is TRBV6-1, the J gene TRBJ1-4; TRBD1 matches at 8 bases. V shed 1 base and J 8 bases; nucleotides not matched to a gene: 6. This CDR3 spans 15 amino acids. CDR1 MNHNS and CDR2 SASEGT come from the germline V gene. As DNA, the CDR3 is TGTGCCAGCAGTGAAGTTTCCGGGACAGGCGAAAAACTGTTTTTT. Its translation: CASSEVSGTGEKLFF.

The rearrangement links TRBV9 to TRBJ2-2; 9 bases fit TRBD2. Germline CDR1 is SGDLS and CDR2 is YYNGEE. Trimming cost V 4 bases and J 3 bases; bases outside gene matches: 7. The CDR3 extends over 16 amino acids. Here the CDR3 reads CASSQMTSGDTGELFF. In DNA, the CDR3 is TGTGCCAGCAGCCAAATGACTAGCGGAGACACCGGGGAGCTGTTTTTT.

The chain has TRBV28 and TRBJ2-7; no definite D call. The CDR3 contains 13 residues. The V end lost 2 bases, the J end lost 3 bases, and 8 bases lay between the germline ends. The V gene's germline CDR1 is MDHEN and CDR2 SYDVKM. CDR3 sequence (DNA): TGTGCCAGCAGTTTACTGCCAGTCTACGAGCAGTACTTC. It yields the protein CASSLLPVYEQYF.

The V call is TRBV6-5, the J call TRBJ1-3, with a tentative D call TRBD1 (5 bases). Germline V gene lookup returns CDR1 MNHEY and CDR2 SVGAGI. This CDR3 spans 14 amino acids. V was pared by 10 bases and J by 0 bases, with 13 bases between. CDR3 amino acids: CATQDTYSGNTIYF. For the CDR3, the DNA is TGTGCCACCCAGGACACCTACTCTGGAAACACCATATATTTT.

The chain uses TRBV6-5 and TRBJ1-2; D uncertain. Looked up from germline, CDR1 is MNHEY and CDR2 is SVGAGI. This CDR3 region has 13 residues. Trimming cost V 10 bases and J 6 bases, with 18 bases left between them. The chain's CDR3 is CAIEELDLNGYTF. The CDR3 region has the DNA TGTGCCATCGAGGAGTTGGACTTAAATGGCTACACCTTC.

The chain combines TRBV4-3 with TRBJ2-1, with TRBD2 as a possible D gene (5 bases). Deletions cut 5 bases from V and 0 bases from J, with 14 bases between. There are 16 residues in the CDR3. The germline V gene has CDR1 LGHNA and CDR2 YSLEER. The CDR3 protein is CASSAREHSSYNEQFF. As DNA, the CDR3 is TGCGCCAGCAGCGCGAGGGAGCATAGCTCCTACAATGAGCAGTTCTTC.

The rearrangement links TRBV7-2 to TRBJ2-7; TRBD1 matches 8 bases. The CDR3 is 15 amino acids. With V trimmed by 5 bases and J by 5 bases, 11 bases remained unmatched. Germline V gene sequence: CDR1 SGHTA, CDR2 FQGNSA. This CDR3 is CASSPTGGVSHEQYF. In nucleotides, the CDR3 is TGTGCCAGCAGCCCTACAGGGGGAGTAAGTCACGAGCAGTACTTC.

The chain recombines TRBV27 with TRBJ2-5, with D perhaps matching TRBD1 (6 bases). The CDR3 is 15 amino acids. V lost 5 bases and J 4 bases, leaving 17 bases between the germline ends. Germline V lookup: CDR1 MNHEY, CDR2 SMNVEV (reference sequence). The CDR3 sequence: CASSPGGSGGETQYF. DNA of the CDR3: TGTGCCAGCAGTCCTGGGGGCAGCGGAGGAGAGACCCAGTACTTC.

This sequence joins TRBV5-1 and TRBJ2-3; a weak D match, TRBD1 (5 bases). CDR1 SGHRS and CDR2 YFSETQ come from the germline V gene. CDR3 length equals 13 residues. The V gene lost 4 bases and the J gene lost 3 bases, with 9 bases spanning the gap. The CDR3 loop reads CASSVAGTDTQYF. The DNA for the CDR3 is TGCGCCAGCAGCGTTGCAGGGACAGATACGCAGTATTTT. Variable domain in full (rest from reference TRBV5-1 and TRBJ2-3): KAGVTQTPRYLIKTRGQQVTLSCSPISGHRSVSWYQQTPGQGLQFLFEYFSETQRNKGNFPGRFSGRQFSNSRSEMNVSTLELGDSALYLCASSVAGTDTQYFGPGTRLTVL.

This chain joins TRBV5-1 and TRBJ1-2; D may be TRBD1 (6 bases). Germline-derived CDR1 and CDR2 are SGHRS and YFSETQ. The length of the CDR3 is 16 residues. V was clipped by 1 base and J by 4 bases, with 17 bases between them. The CDR3 spells CASSLTPRDTLYGYTF. As DNA, the CDR3 is TGCGCCAGCAGCTTGACTCCCCGGGACACCCTCTATGGCTACACCTTC. Complete variable domain (other parts from reference TRBV5-1 and TRBJ1-2): KAGVTQTPRYLIKTRGQQVTLSCSPISGHRSVSWYQQTPGQGLQFLFEYFSETQRNKGNFPGRFSGRQFSNSRSEMNVSTLELGDSALYLCASSLTPRDTLYGYTFGSGTRLTVV.

This chain uses TRBV6-1 with TRBJ2-7, with TRBD1 matching 7 bases. V shed 6 bases and J 6 bases; nucleotides not matched to a gene: 5. The CDR3 loop spans 12 amino acids. Germline V lookup: CDR1 MNHNS, CDR2 SASEGT. CDR3 amino acids: CASRPGTVEQYF. In nucleotides, the CDR3 is TGTGCCAGCAGACCTGGGACAGTCGAGCAGTACTTC.

The CDR3 protein is CASLPDGGPSYGYTF. Here the CDR3 DNA reads TGTGCCAGCCTTCCTGACGGGGGGCCTAGCTATGGCTACACCTTC. J is TRBJ1-2 and V is TRBV5-4; TRBD1 might be the D (6 bases). Trimming cost V 7 bases and J 4 bases, with 20 bases left between them. Germline V gene sequence: CDR1 SGHNT, CDR2 YYREEE (reference sequence). The CDR3 consists of 15 residues.

V and J are TRBV2 and TRBJ2-7; 11 bases line up with TRBD1. The V gene end was trimmed by 6 bases and the J gene end by 4 bases; junction bases not matched to a gene: 5. Germline CDR1 reads SNHLY; CDR2 reads FYNNEI. The CDR3 runs 14 residues. Written as DNA, the CDR3 is TGTGCCAGCAGACCCGGACAGGGGGCTTACGAGCAGTACTTC. This encodes CASRPGQGAYEQYF.

The V and J genes are TRBV10-2 and TRBJ2-5; D not resolved. The J call is in doubt because the DNA end fits TRBJ2-7 better. Looked up from germline, CDR1 is WSHSY and CDR2 is SAAADI. The CDR3 covers 12 residues. CDR3 sequence reads: CASSATRYEQYF. In DNA form, the CDR3 reads TGCGCCAGCAGTGCCACCCGCTACGAGCAGTACTTC.

The chain has TRBV7-2 and TRBJ1-1; D possibly corresponds to TRBD1 (5 bases). V lost 5 bases, J lost 5 bases, and 15 bases lay in between. The CDR3 is made up of 14 amino acids. CDR1 and CDR2 (germline): SGHTA, FQGNSA. This CDR3 reads CASSKGGVITEAFF. CDR3 sequence (DNA): TGTGCCAGCAGCAAAGGAGGGGTGATTACTGAAGCTTTCTTT.

The rearrangement links TRBV28 to TRBJ2-7; D remains unclear. V was trimmed by 4 bases and J by 6 bases, leaving 13 bases between them. The CDR3 covers 13 residues. Germline V gene sequence: CDR1 MDHEN, CDR2 SYDVKM. This CDR3 is CASSSVSSGEQYF. CDR3 bases: TGTGCCAGCAGTTCCGTTAGTTCCGGCGAGCAGTACTTC.

The chain uses TRBV19 and TRBJ1-1; D may be TRBD1 (5 bases). Trimming took off 7 bases at V and 3 bases at J, with 15 bases between the two ends. This CDR3 has 14 amino acids. Germline values: CDR1 LNHDA, CDR2 SQIVND (reference sequence). CDR3 sequence: CASIMGGTHTEAFF. The CDR3, as DNA: TGTGCCAGTATTATGGGGGGGACGCACACTGAAGCTTTCTTT.

V and J are TRBV7-2 and TRBJ2-2; 9 bases line up with TRBD2. The V and J ends lost 3 bases and 2 bases, in that order; junction bases with no gene match: 4. Germline lookup yields CDR1 SGHTA and CDR2 FQGNSA. This CDR3 spans 16 amino acids. CDR3 amino acids: CASSLQTSGNTGELFF. The CDR3 DNA sequence: TGTGCCAGCAGCTTGCAGACTAGCGGTAACACCGGGGAGCTGTTTTTT.

The chain joins TRBV6-5 to TRBJ1-2; possible D gene TRBD1, 6 bases. The CDR3 spans 16 residues. V was shortened by 3 bases and J by 0 bases, with 14 bases between the two germline ends. Looked up from germline, CDR1 is MNHEY and CDR2 is SVGAGI. CDR3 sequence reads: CASSYRDTIANYGYTF. The CDR3 DNA is TGTGCCAGCAGTTATAGGGACACCATAGCTAACTATGGCTACACCTTC.